The next 15 T cell receptor beta chains were all read from a single sample in a study of shared clonotypes between healthy human individuals. As defined, naive CD8 cells were CD45RO-negative and positively selected for CCR7, with terminally differentiated effector memory CD45RA+ cells excluded. This table comes from immunoSEQ multiplex PCR, and its TCRdb copy is limited to in-frame clones, with some not included. The sample records around 2,100,000 clones, about 94% being singletons. The sample comprised naive CD8+ T cells sorted from blood. These receptors all come from a man aged 18 to 35 in good health.

Details on this clone: This same CDR3 is encoded by further DNA sequences in the sample. As DNA, the CDR3 is TGTGCCAGCAGTTCAGGACAGACCTACGAGCAGTACTTC. It encodes CASSSGQTYEQYF. The chain couples TRBV27 to TRBJ2-7; possibly TRBD1 for D (6 bases). Per germline, CDR1 MNHEY and CDR2 SMNVEV (reference sequence). V lost 4 bases and J lost 2, with 9 bases in between. The CDR3 spans 13 residues.

This clone occurred once. The chain recombines TRBV19 with TRBJ2-7, with D maybe TRBD2 (6 bases). V was cut by 10 bases and J by 1 base, with 14 bases left in between. The CDR3 totals 13 residues. Germline-derived CDR1 and CDR2 are LNHDA and SQIVND (reference sequence). CDR3 nucleotides: TGTGCCACCCGCGGGACGGGGTCCTACGAGCAGTACTTC. It specifies CATRGTGSYEQYF.

Of note for this clone: No DNA is shown, since the ends of the CDR3 on it are uncertain; the CDR3 is the one TCRdb lists. This chain uses TRBV27 with TRBJ1-2; the table gives TRBD1 as D, unverified against the DNA. 22 amino acids form the CDR3, both terminal residues included. CDR1 is MNHEY and CDR2 is SMNVEV in the germline V gene (reference sequence). CDR3 region: CASSLGSGGYTFGPGASGGYTF.

The rearrangement links TRBV2 to TRBJ2-5, with 9 positions matching TRBD1. The CDR3 consists of 16 residues. CDR1 is SNHLY, CDR2 FYNNEI, per germline. The V gene end was trimmed by 3 bases and the J gene end by 2 bases; junction bases not matched to a gene: 7. In DNA, the CDR3 is TGTGCCAGCAGTGATCTAGGACAGGGGATGCAAGAGACCCAGTACTTC. Protein: CASSDLGQGMQETQYF. Full variable domain (outside the CDR3, taken from reference TRBV2 and TRBJ2-5): EPEVTQTPSHQVTQMGQEVILRCVPISNHLYFYWYRQILGQKVEFLVSFYNNEISEKSEIFDDQFSVERPDGSNFTLKIRSTKLEDSAMYFCASSDLGQGMQETQYFGPGTRLLVL.

The chain couples TRBV7-3 to TRBJ2-7; tentatively, D is TRBD2 (6 bases). CDR1 SGHTA and CDR2 FQGTGA come from the germline V gene. V shed 0 bases and J shed 5 bases, with 14 bases lying between them. The CDR3 runs 15 residues. In DNA, the CDR3 is TGTGCCAGCAGCTTAACCGGGGGTACCCAGGACGAGCAGTACTTC. Its protein is CASSLTGGTQDEQYF.

A few counts support this clone. The rearrangement joins TRBV21-1 to TRBJ1-2. TRBV21-1 is termed a pseudogene. The CDR3 covers 11 residues. The CDR3 coding sequence is TGTGCCAGCAGCCGACCCTATGGCTACACCTTC. This encodes CASSRPYGYTF.

This clone is a singleton in its sample. This chain joins TRBV4-3 and TRBJ2-7; 9 positions agree with TRBD1. The V and J ends lost 1 base and 4 bases, in that order; junction bases with no gene match: 8. The CDR3 spans 16 residues. In germline, CDR1 is LGHNA, CDR2 YSLEER. This CDR3 is CASSQGGPGQGYEQYF. The CDR3 bases are TGCGCCAGCAGCCAAGGGGGACCGGGACAGGGTTACGAGCAGTACTTC.

CDR3 residues: CASSLDLANNEQFF. CDR3 sequence (DNA): TGTGCCAGCAGCTTGGACCTAGCGAACAATGAGCAGTTCTTC. The chain couples TRBV5-4 to TRBJ2-1; D perhaps matches TRBD2 (6 bases). This CDR3 has 14 residues. Germline V lookup: CDR1 SGHNT, CDR2 YYREEE (reference sequence). Trimming left V 0 bases short and J 5 bases short, with 9 bases between.

The chain links TRBV14 to TRBJ2-2; perhaps D is TRBD1 or TRBD2 (5 bases each). This CDR3 has 16 residues. V lost 0 bases and J lost 0, with 8 bases in between. CDR1 is SGHDN and CDR2 is FVKESK in the germline V gene. CDR3 sequence: CASSQDRDPNTGELFF. The CDR3 nucleotides read TGTGCCAGCAGCCAAGATAGGGACCCGAACACCGGGGAGCTGTTTTTT.

The chain carries TRBV5-4 and TRBJ1-1, with D perhaps matching TRBD1 (6 bases). In germline, CDR1 is SGHNT, CDR2 YYREEE (reference sequence). This CDR3 spans 15 amino acids. V was shortened by 4 bases and J by 3 bases, with 16 bases between the two germline ends. CDR3 DNA: TGTGCCAGCAGCCCAACCCAGGGGTGGTACACTGAAGCTTTCTTT. The encoded protein is CASSPTQGWYTEAFF.

V and J are TRBV9 and TRBJ2-1, with a tentative D call TRBD2 (5 bases). The ends were cut back, 3 bases at V and 3 bases at J, with 10 bases in the middle. The CDR3 has 14 amino acids. CDR1 and CDR2 (germline): SGDLS, YYNGEE. CDR3 sequence (DNA): TGTGCCAGCAGCGAGGACTTTAACTACAATGAGCAGTTCTTC. It yields the protein CASSEDFNYNEQFF.

V usage is TRBV27 and J usage is TRBJ1-2; no clear D. The CDR3 sequence is 13 residues long. Trimming removed 5 bases from V and 0 bases from J, with 7 bases in between. The germline V gene has CDR1 MNHEY and CDR2 SMNVEV (reference sequence). DNA for the CDR3: TGTGCCAGCAGTCCACGAGCTAACTATGGCTACACCTTC. This codes for CASSPRANYGYTF.

This chain connects TRBV5-6 to TRBJ2-5; D possibly uses TRBD1 or TRBD2 (6 bases each). V gave up 1 base and J gave up 5 bases, with 12 bases separating them. The germline V gene encodes CDR1 SGHDT and CDR2 YYEEEE. The length of the CDR3 is 14 residues. The CDR3 loop reads CASSLWGAPETQYF. DNA for the CDR3: TGTGCCAGCAGCTTGTGGGGGGCCCCCGAGACCCAGTACTTC.

The chain has TRBV2 and TRBJ1-1; TRBD1 matches at 7 bases. Per germline, CDR1 SNHLY and CDR2 FYNNEI. The CDR3 is 14 amino acids. V shed 6 bases, J shed 3 bases, and the junction held 7 bases outside the gene matches. The CDR3, as DNA: TGTGCCAGCAGCCAGGGGGTTGCGGACACTGAAGCTTTCTTT. Translating it yields CASSQGVADTEAFF. Together with reference TRBV2 and TRBJ1-1, the CDR3 gives the full variable domain: EPEVTQTPSHQVTQMGQEVILRCVPISNHLYFYWYRQILGQKVEFLVSFYNNEISEKSEIFDDQFSVERPDGSNFTLKIRSTKLEDSAMYFCASSQGVADTEAFFGQGTRLTVV.

The chain uses TRBV12-5 and TRBJ2-7, with D uncertain. Germline CDR1 and CDR2: LGHNT and FRNRAP. The germline V and J ends were trimmed by 6 bases and 2 bases, with 8 bases remaining between them. The CDR3 is 12 amino acids. CDR3 sequence: CASGLIAYEQYF. CDR3 DNA sequence: TGTGCTAGTGGACTCATAGCCTACGAGCAGTACTTC.